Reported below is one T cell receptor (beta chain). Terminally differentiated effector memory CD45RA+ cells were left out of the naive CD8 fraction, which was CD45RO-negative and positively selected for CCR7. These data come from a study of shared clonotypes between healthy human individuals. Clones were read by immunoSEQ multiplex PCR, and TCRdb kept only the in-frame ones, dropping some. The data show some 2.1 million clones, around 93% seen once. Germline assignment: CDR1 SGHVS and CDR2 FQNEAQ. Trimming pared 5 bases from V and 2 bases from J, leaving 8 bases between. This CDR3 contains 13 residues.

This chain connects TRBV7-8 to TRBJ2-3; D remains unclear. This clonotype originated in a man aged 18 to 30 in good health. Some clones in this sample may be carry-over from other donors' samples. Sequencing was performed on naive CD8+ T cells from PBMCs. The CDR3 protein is CASSPSITDTQYF. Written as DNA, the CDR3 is TGTGCCAGCAGCCCGTCTATCACAGATACGCAGTATTTT.